Sequencing of this T cell receptor (beta chain) was carried out in a study of T cells in Graves' hyperthyroidism and ophthalmopathy. This clonotype was recorded many times. This CDR3 is built from 13 residues. J lost 5 bases, V lost 10 bases, and 10 bases had no gene match. Germline V gene lookup returns CDR1 SNHLY and CDR2 FYNNEI. What was amplified from RNA transcripts were TCR beta CDR3 regions. RT-PCR in the first round (using the HTBI primer set) targeted the TCR CDR3. TCRdb redid the calling of the multiplex PCR reads with MiXCR, one entry per CDR3 protein. Here the sample spans a few hundred thousand distinct CDR3 sequences, 20% being singletons.

This TCR came from a man younger than 35 with Graves' hyperthyroidism. Source material: blood. V is TRBV2 and J is TRBJ2-5, with TRBD2 identical over 7 bases. CDR3 loop: CATAGLPPETQYF. The CDR3 nucleotides read TGTGCCACTGCGGGACTACCGCCGGAGACCCAGTACTTC.